These 8 T cell receptor beta chains share one sample of origin, sequenced in a study of T-cell memory formation after mild COVID-19. TCRdb processed the 5' RACE reads anew with MiXCR; each CDR3 protein has one entry. The sample consists of a few hundred thousand distinct CDR3 sequences, 25% of them appearing once. The sequencing input was PBMCs or a T cell subset sorted from them (not recorded which). The receptors here all came from an adult woman who had mild COVID-19 (a few samples of this study predate the infection). Cell type and time point are not known.

This clonotype was detected many times. This chain connects TRBV5-1 to TRBJ1-2, with D uncertain. CDR1 SGHRS and CDR2 YFSETQ come from the germline V gene. This CDR3 has 13 residues. Trimming cost V 0 bases and J 0 bases, with 3 bases left between them. CDR3 sequence reads: CASSLEPNYGYTF. The CDR3 nucleotides are TGCGCCAGCAGCTTGGAACCTAACTATGGCTACACCTTC.

CDR3 sequence: CATSQTGSGANVLTF. The CDR3 region has the DNA TGTGCCACCAGCCAAACAGGGTCTGGGGCCAACGTCCTGACTTTC. The chain uses TRBV24-1 and TRBJ2-6; D might be TRBD1 (6 bases). Germline loops: CDR1 KGHDR, CDR2 SFDVKD. The CDR3 extends over 15 amino acids. Trimming took 7 bases from V and 1 from J, leaving 10 bases between them.

The gene calls are TRBV7-2 and TRBJ2-1; 10 bases agree with TRBD2. The trim removed 5 bases at V and 10 bases at J, leaving 11 bases unmatched. CDR1 and CDR2 (germline): SGHTA, FQGNSA. The CDR3 extends over 15 amino acids. The CDR3 loop is CASSDLAGERKEQFF. The CDR3 DNA is TGTGCCAGCAGCGATCTAGCGGGAGAACGAAAAGAGCAGTTCTTC.

The V call is TRBV27, the J call TRBJ1-5; 7 positions match TRBD1. Trimming removed 5 bases from V and 4 bases from J; junction bases left unmatched: 11. This CDR3 comprises 16 residues. Per the germline V gene, CDR1 is MNHEY and CDR2 is SMNVEV (reference sequence). CDR3 sequence (DNA): TGTGCCAGCAGTACCCTACAGGGGAAAGGGAATCAGCCCCAGCATTTT. Amino acid sequence: CASSTLQGKGNQPQHF.

The chain joins TRBV3-1 to TRBJ1-6; TRBD1 might be the D (6 bases). The V and J ends lost 3 bases and 6 bases respectively, with 15 bases between them. This CDR3 comprises 16 residues. Germline-derived CDR1 and CDR2 are LGHDT and YNNKEL (reference sequence). CDR3 in amino acids: CASSQGLGGLNSPLHF. CDR3 bases: TGTGCCAGCAGCCAGGGCCTTGGGGGGCTTAATTCACCCCTCCACTTT. The full variable domain, its missing parts supplied by reference TRBV3-1 and TRBJ1-6, is DTAVSQTPKYLVTQMGNDKSIKCEQNLGHDTMYWYKQDSKKFLKIMFSYNNKELIINETVPNRFSPKSPDKAHLNLHINSLELGDSAVYFCASSQGLGGLNSPLHFGNGTRLTVT.

This chain joins TRBV18 and TRBJ2-1, with 7 bases aligning to TRBD2. The junction had 3 bases not matched to a gene; V was cut back by 0 bases and J by 4 bases. Per the germline V gene, CDR1 is KGHSH and CDR2 is LQKENI. This CDR3 is 15 amino acids long. CDR3 amino acids: CASSPPSGLYNEQFF. The CDR3 DNA reads as TGTGCCAGCTCACCACCTAGCGGGTTATACAATGAGCAGTTCTTC. Variable domain in full (rest from reference TRBV18 and TRBJ2-1): NAGVMQNPRHLVRRRGQEARLRCSPMKGHSHVYWYRQLPEEGLKFMVYLQKENIIDESGMPKERFSAEFPKEGPSILRIQQVVRGDSAAYFCASSPPSGLYNEQFFGPGTRLTVL.

This chain uses TRBV2 with TRBJ2-5; D is perhaps TRBD1 (8 bases). This CDR3 spans 16 amino acids. Germline CDR1 and CDR2: SNHLY and FYNNEI. V shed 6 bases and J shed 4 bases, with 21 bases lying between them. The DNA for the CDR3 is TGTGCCAGCAGCGACAACGGACAGGGAGGGCCAGAGACCCAGTACTTC. Protein product: CASSDNGQGGPETQYF. The full variable domain, with the rest looked up from reference TRBV2 and TRBJ2-5, is EPEVTQTPSHQVTQMGQEVILRCVPISNHLYFYWYRQILGQKVEFLVSFYNNEISEKSEIFDDQFSVERPDGSNFTLKIRSTKLEDSAMYFCASSDNGQGGPETQYFGPGTRLLVL.

This clonotype was detected many times. The V gene is TRBV6-2 or TRBV6-3, the J gene TRBJ2-7; maybe TRBD1 (6 bases). Per the germline V gene, CDR1 is MNHEY and CDR2 is SVGEGT. The V and J ends lost 7 bases and 2 bases respectively, with 9 bases between them. CDR3 length equals 12 residues. Here the CDR3 DNA reads TGTGCCAGCACGGACAGCCCCTACGAGCAGTACTTC. It specifies CASTDSPYEQYF.